The following is a TCR beta chain sequence with its context. Its antigen remains unidentified. The sample belongs to a study of cytomegalovirus exposure and HLA in healthy donors. General study findings and limits: In a later analysis, HLA-associated beta chains showed higher expansion and lower generation probabilities than comparable chains.

The germline V gene has CDR1 SGHTA and CDR2 FQGNSA. The CDR3 totals 17 residues. The ends lost 6 bases at V and 0 bases at J; junction bases unmatched: 10. The PCR was carried out with 60 Vbeta primers and 13 Jbeta primers. The method was immunoSEQ multiplex PCR; TCRdb's version includes in-frame clones alone and lacks a portion of them. The repertoire holds 50,000 or so clones, with around 81% as singletons. The sample taken for sequencing was PBMCs. The chain couples TRBV7-2 to TRBJ2-1; 8 positions match TRBD2. The receptor was isolated from a boy between 10 and 17 years old in good health and CMV-seropositive. The CDR3 DNA reads as TGTGCCAGCAGTTATAGCGGGGTACTTAGCTCCTACAATGAGCAGTTCTTC. Translated, it gives CASSYSGVLSSYNEQFF.